This T cell receptor (beta chain) was recovered during a study of Tregs in tolerant kidney transplant recipients. Study results and caveats: Expanding Tregs on activated donor B cells appeared to best identify donor-specific TCRbeta clones.

Germline V lookup: CDR1 SGHTA, CDR2 FQGTGA. The J segment lost 9 bases and the V segment lost 0 bases, leaving 8 bases of the junction unmatched. The CDR3 consists of 16 residues. Here immunoSEQ multiplex PCR was the method, and the copy in TCRdb shows in-frame clones only, minus some. The sample has about 18,000 clones, 61% seen once. This clone is medium-sized (0.01 to 0.1%) within its sample. What it binds is unknown. The chain has TRBV7-3 and TRBJ2-7; the match to TRBD2 covers 13 bases. The sequence derives from a human donor in good health. Sequences were obtained from Tregs from blood cultured with allogeneic cells. The CDR3 spells CASSLTGTSGTQGQYF. CDR3 sequence (DNA): TGTGCCAGCAGCTTAACAGGGACTAGCGGGACACAGGGGCAGTACTTC.